This T cell receptor (beta chain) was documented in a study of blood T cells in healthy people across ages. Study conclusions and caveats: Greater diversity and more naive CD4+ cells were seen in long-lived donors than in aged donors. Among T cells, TCR beta diversity per million cells dropped roughly linearly as age rose. Estimates of total diversity, which came from one million sequenced T cells, were considered to be underestimates.

A sample-barcoded 5' primer and a J-beta primer mix were used in a second PCR of about 7 to 12 cycles. TCRdb passed the 5' RACE reads through MiXCR, listing each CDR3 protein once. The sample includes 1.5 million to 2 million distinct CDR3 sequences, about 50% of them seen just once. Comment on this clonotype: Its antigen is undetermined.

The material sequenced was blood. This TCR was sampled from a woman between 40 and 55 years old in good health.

The CDR3 DNA follows: TGTGCCAGCAGTTACAGAGGGGGCGATCAGCCCCAGCATTTT. This gives the protein CASSYRGGDQPQHF. The rearrangement joins TRBV6-5 to TRBJ1-5; 7 positions match TRBD1. Trimming at V came to 2 bases and at J to 5 bases, leaving 3 bases not matched to a gene. The CDR3 consists of 14 residues. CDR1 and CDR2 (germline): MNHEY, SVGAGI.